This T cell receptor (beta chain) appears in the sequencing data of a study of regulatory T cells in long-lasting Graves disease (dated by TCRdb to about 2021). Study-wide context: In the newly diagnosed Graves' disease group, patients had been taking antithyroid drugs for less than 3 months. Persistent Graves' disease patients were compared with newly diagnosed Graves' disease patients by peripheral blood TCR sequencing and RNA sequencing. The study took place in China and was registered as a clinical trial. A total of around 35 samples were covered by TCR sequencing, comprising roughly 13 persistent and some 20 newly diagnosed Graves' disease patients. On the study overall, not on this receptor specifically: A larger number of public clonotypes was shared among persistent patients (more than 2,500) than among newly diagnosed patients (roughly 970). Lower TCR Shannon entropy and fewer highly expanded clones were observed in persistent Graves' disease patients than in newly diagnosed patients, which suggested clonal expansion. Sequencing and analysis were limited to the TCR beta chain. Only peripheral blood was studied, because thyroid tissue, the primary lesion, was inaccessible. The authors acknowledged the small sample size as a limitation that may reduce accuracy.

This clonotype has just a few counts. The specificity of this receptor is unknown. Per-base quality was not reported, and no clone a single base away is much larger than it. Libraries were prepared through multiplex PCR. Sequenced on an Illumina HiSeq 4000. CDR3 regions were amplified by Arm-PCR with iRepertoire HTBI primers to construct TCR beta libraries. PCR products were gel purified before sequencing. As for the original processing: A total of around 59 TRBV and some 15 TRBJ segments were identified across samples and were used for gene usage analysis of CDR3 amino acid clonotypes. Filtered high-quality paired reads were merged into contigs using COPE and FqMerger. BLAST was used to align contigs to the IMGT TRBV, TRBD and TRBJ reference genes, and CDR3 was defined following IMGT. Highly expanded clones were defined as clonotypes with a frequency above 0.1%. Shannon entropy was used to measure repertoire diversity, and the Gini coefficient was used to measure V-J evenness. A clonotype was considered public if more than one individual shared it. Starting from the raw public reads, TCRdb applied fastp trimming at Q25, assembled clones with MiXCR and retained in-frame beta chains. Under each unique CDR3 protein, matching rows form one entry showing the most common genes and DNA. The V and J calls were not made by the authors but by TCRdb's processing. The sample profile shows some 500,000 distinct CDR3 sequences; 15% to 20% of them were found once. The top ten clones comprise 25% of the sample.

Interpreted using the paper, the time point label stands for: newly diagnosed GD, antithyroid drugs for less than 3 months. For both TCR sequencing and RNA sequencing, RNA was extracted from PBMCs in TRIzol. The diagnosis of Graves' disease was made according to American Thyroid Association guidelines. Patients for the study were recruited at an endocrinology department in Xi'an, China. Each patient gave about 8.1 milliliters of peripheral blood, collected in an EDTA anticoagulant tube. PBMCs were isolated by Ficoll Paque Plus density gradient separation without further T cell sorting. RNA quality was checked with an Agilent 2100 Bioanalyzer and agarose gel, and concentration with a NanoDrop 2000. These data are also associated with another study on T cells in Graves' hyperthyroidism and ophthalmopathy. The second source states: Stable Graves' hyperthyroidism was defined as the absence of progression to ophthalmopathy over 18 months of follow-up. Hyperthyroidism patients were newly diagnosed, with disease duration under 2 months, and aged 18 to 65 years. Exclusion was applied to patients with uncontrolled infections, other autoimmune diseases, pregnancy or lactation. Clinical symptoms, serum thyroxine and TRAb, thyroid ultrasound, and orbital computed tomography formed the basis for the diagnoses. A first-round RT-PCR of the TCR CDR3 used the HTBI primer set with the Qiagen OneStep RT-PCR kit. Most expanded thyroid clonotypes (frequency above 0.001) were also found in blood, which suggests that blood repertoires may mirror thyroid immune responses. Ophthalmopathy was separated from stable hyperthyroidism by a 13 V-J signature model, with over 85% sensitivity and 81% to 82% specificity obtained in cross-validation and 80%/75% obtained in testing. During validation, the model predicted progression to ophthalmopathy a median of roughly six months ahead of onset, with 70.59% sensitivity and 72% to 85% specificity. TCR V-J signatures able to tell the groups apart were searched for in a discovery cohort of 90 to 100 patients, of whom under 45 had Graves' ophthalmopathy and 57 had stable Graves' hyperthyroidism. Prospective prediction of ophthalmopathy was tested in an independent validation cohort of approximately 19 hyperthyroidism patients and around 16 patients who later progressed to ophthalmopathy. The 75 to 100 discovery patients were divided at random into training and test sets in a 7:3 ratio. In about 6 Graves' hyperthyroidism patients, the study also compared T-cell repertoires from thyroid tissue with T-cell repertoires from blood. After blood sampling, hyperthyroidism patients were treated with methimazole at a starting dose of 30 mg daily, and ophthalmopathy patients were treated with high-dose intravenous methylprednisolone. Libraries were constructed in a second round of multiplex PCR, after which size selection and purification were carried out. Libraries were sequenced paired-end with 100 bp reads on an Illumina HiSeq2000. SOAPnuke was used to process the raw data, throwing out any read that contained adapters or uncalled bases, had a mean Phred below 15, or lacked an exact constant-primer or identifier match. High-quality paired reads were merged with COPE v1.2.5, and unique nucleotide sequences were defined as clonotypes. MiTCR v1.1 was used to align clonotypes to the IMGT TRBV, TRBD and TRBJ reference segments. The analysis included only V-J combinations with a frequency above 0.0001, which together covered approximately 99% of the repertoires. A TCS score was defined as the ratio of F50 (clonal expansion) to E x V (chaos), with BLOSUM62-based TCRdist applied between CDR3 peptides within each V-J. Welch's t-statistics and random forest reduced roughly 530 V-J features to around 14, which were used in a naive Bayes classifier (R e1071). Sample size was not statistically predetermined, and blinding of investigators to group allocation was not performed. TCR Vbeta CDR3 sequencing of roughly 140 peripheral blood samples (fewer than 45 ophthalmopathy, roughly 74 hyperthyroidism and roughly 17 progressor patients) is reported in the paper.

This TCR derives from a middle-aged woman with Graves disease. Donor details come from another sample of the same person, matched by shared clones. The material was peripheral blood mononuclear cells (PBMCs), obtained at new diagnosis, from a patient treated with antithyroid drugs.

CDR3 region: CASSQVYRDITEAFF. The DNA is TGCGCCAGCAGCCAAGTCTACAGGGATATCACTGAAGCTTTCTTT. This receptor chain uses TRBV4-1 and TRBJ1-1, with TRBD1 perhaps the D gene, on 6 matching bases. In the germline V gene, CDR1 corresponds to MGHRA and CDR2 to YSYEKL. From the cysteine up to the phenylalanine, the CDR3 has a length of 15 residues. The only DNA kept is the CDR3, 45 bases in frame from the first base. V is pared back by 1 base and J by 4 bases, with 13 bases lying between the germline termini.